This TCR beta chain is drawn from a study of molecular identifiers for immune sequencing clone quantification. From germline, CDR1 is SGHTA and CDR2 FQGNSA. V was pared by 5 bases and J by 5 bases, with 18 bases between. The CDR3 covers 15 residues. It was from 20,000 to 1,000,000 sorted cells, with 10%, 30% or 50% RNA, that naive CD8 libraries came. This clonotype was detected many times. TCRdb passed the PCR reads through MiXCR, listing each CDR3 protein once. The sample has nearly 650,000 distinct CDR3 sequences; 25% are singletons. Material: naive CD8+ T cells from blood, with Jurkat cell RNA spiked in. Subset specified: FACS-sorted CD8+CD4-CCR7+CD45RA+ naive T cells. This sequence was found in a human donor in good health. Some libraries in this study had Jurkat cell RNA spiked in. The J gene is TRBJ2-5, the V gene TRBV7-2; no clear D gene. CDR3 amino acids: CASSPSLSRFETQYF. The CDR3 DNA is TGTGCCAGCAGCCCCTCCCTTTCTCGGTTTGAGACCCAGTACTTC.